This TCR beta chain was observed in a study of beta chain features in type 1 diabetes. Findings and limits, study-wide: Any role of HLA type in TCRB rearrangement remained unresolved here. In comparison with healthy donors, patients had naive, central memory and Treg TCRB repertoires that appeared more similar. TCRB CDR3s were moderately but significantly shorter in Type 1 diabetes patients in all four CD4+ subsets. PCR might favor shorter templates, equally in patients and controls.

This clone was counted a few times. The antigen is not known. Expressed TCRB transcripts were sequenced after all isolated RNA was converted to cDNA. The method was immunoSEQ multiplex PCR; TCRdb's version includes in-frame clones alone and lacks a portion of them. This table has 600,000 to 700,000 clones, roughly 12% appearing once. The receptor comes from a man between 25 and 39 years old with type 1 diabetes. Input material: naive CD4+ T cells from blood.

CDR3 in amino acids: CASSQGFQETQYF. The CDR3 region has the DNA TGCGCCAGCAGCCAGGGATTTCAAGAGACCCAGTACTTC. The V gene is TRBV4-1, the J gene TRBJ2-5; D remains ambiguous. There are 13 residues in the CDR3. The germline CDR1 and CDR2 sequences are MGHRA and YSYEKL. Between the trimmed V and J ends, which lost 3 bases and 2 bases, there was a span of 7 bases.